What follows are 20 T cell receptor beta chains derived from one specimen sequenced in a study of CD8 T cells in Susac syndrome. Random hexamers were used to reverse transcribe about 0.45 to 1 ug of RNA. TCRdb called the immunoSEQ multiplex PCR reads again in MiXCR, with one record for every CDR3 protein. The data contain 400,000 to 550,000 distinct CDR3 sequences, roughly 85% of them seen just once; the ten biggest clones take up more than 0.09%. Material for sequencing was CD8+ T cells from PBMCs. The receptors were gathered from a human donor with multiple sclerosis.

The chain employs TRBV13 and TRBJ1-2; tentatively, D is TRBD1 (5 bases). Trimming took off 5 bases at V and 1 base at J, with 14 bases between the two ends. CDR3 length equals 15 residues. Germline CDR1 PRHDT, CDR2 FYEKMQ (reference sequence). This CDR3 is CASSLGTIINYGYTF. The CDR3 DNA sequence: TGTGCCAGCAGCCTCGGGACTATCATTAACTATGGCTACACCTTC.

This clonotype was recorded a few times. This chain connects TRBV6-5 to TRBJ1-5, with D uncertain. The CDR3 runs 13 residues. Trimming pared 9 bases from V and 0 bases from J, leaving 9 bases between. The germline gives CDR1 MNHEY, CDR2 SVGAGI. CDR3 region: CASSANSNQPQHF. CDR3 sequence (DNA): TGTGCCAGTTCAGCTAATAGCAATCAGCCCCAGCATTTT.

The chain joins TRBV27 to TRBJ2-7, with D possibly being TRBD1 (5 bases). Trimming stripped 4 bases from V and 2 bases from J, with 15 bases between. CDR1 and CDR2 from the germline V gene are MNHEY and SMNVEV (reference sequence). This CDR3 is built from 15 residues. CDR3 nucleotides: TGTGCCAGCAGTTCGACCGACAGTAACCCCTACGAGCAGTACTTC. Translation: CASSSTDSNPYEQYF.

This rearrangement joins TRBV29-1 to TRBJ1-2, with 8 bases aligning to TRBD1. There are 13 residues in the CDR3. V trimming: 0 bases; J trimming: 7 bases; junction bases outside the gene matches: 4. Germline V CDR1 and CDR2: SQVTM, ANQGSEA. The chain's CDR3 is CSVEDPRGLGYTF. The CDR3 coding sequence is TGCAGCGTTGAAGACCCCAGGGGGCTTGGCTACACCTTC.

The CDR3 DNA is TGCGCCAGCAGCCCCATCGGGGGTAATTCACCCCTCCACTTT. Its protein is CASSPIGGNSPLHF. The chain has TRBV4-1 and TRBJ1-6; TRBD1 might be the D (5 bases). CDR1 is MGHRA, CDR2 YSYEKL, per germline. The CDR3 covers 14 residues. The ends were cut back, 4 bases at V and 6 bases at J, with 10 bases in the middle.

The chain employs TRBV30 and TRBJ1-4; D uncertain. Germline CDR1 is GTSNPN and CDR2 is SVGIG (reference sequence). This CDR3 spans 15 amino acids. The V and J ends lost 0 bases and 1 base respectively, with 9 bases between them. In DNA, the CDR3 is TGTGCCTGGAGTGTTGCAAGAGGAACTAATGAAAAACTGTTTTTT. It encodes CAWSVARGTNEKLFF.

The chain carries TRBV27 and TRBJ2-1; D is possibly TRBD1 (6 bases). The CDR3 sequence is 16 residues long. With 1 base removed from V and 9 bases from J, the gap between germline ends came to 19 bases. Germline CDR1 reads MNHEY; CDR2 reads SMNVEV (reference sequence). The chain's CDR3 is CASSLWLPLGDTEQFF. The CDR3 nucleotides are TGTGCCAGCAGTTTATGGTTACCCCTGGGGGACACTGAGCAGTTCTTC.

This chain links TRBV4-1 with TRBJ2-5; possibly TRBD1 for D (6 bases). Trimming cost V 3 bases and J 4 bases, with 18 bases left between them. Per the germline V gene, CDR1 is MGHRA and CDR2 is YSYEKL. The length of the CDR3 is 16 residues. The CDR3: CASSQRAGDSRETQYF. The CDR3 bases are TGCGCCAGCAGCCAGCGGGCAGGGGATTCCAGAGAGACCCAGTACTTC.

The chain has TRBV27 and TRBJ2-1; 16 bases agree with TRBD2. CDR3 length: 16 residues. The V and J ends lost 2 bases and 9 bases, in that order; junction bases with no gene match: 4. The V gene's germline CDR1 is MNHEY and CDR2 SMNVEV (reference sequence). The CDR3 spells CASSLEGLAGGSEQFF. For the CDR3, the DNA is TGTGCCAGCAGTTTAGAGGGACTAGCGGGAGGGAGTGAGCAGTTCTTC.

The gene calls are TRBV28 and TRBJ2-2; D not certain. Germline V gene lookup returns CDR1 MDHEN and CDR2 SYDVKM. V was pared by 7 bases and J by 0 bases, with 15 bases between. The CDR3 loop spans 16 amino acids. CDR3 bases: TGTGCCAGCATATTGTCCCATCTCGCGAACACCGGGGAGCTGTTTTTT. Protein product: CASILSHLANTGELFF.

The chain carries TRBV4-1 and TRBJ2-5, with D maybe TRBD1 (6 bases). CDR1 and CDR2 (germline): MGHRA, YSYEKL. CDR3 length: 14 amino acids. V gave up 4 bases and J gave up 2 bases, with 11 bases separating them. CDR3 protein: CASSRDTLQETQYF. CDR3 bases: TGCGCCAGCAGCCGGGACACCCTACAAGAGACCCAGTACTTC.

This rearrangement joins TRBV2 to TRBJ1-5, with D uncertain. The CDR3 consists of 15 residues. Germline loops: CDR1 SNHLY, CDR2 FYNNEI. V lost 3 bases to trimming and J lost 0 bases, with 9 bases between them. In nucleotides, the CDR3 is TGTGCCAGCAGTGATTCCCCGGTTAGCAATCAGCCCCAGCATTTT. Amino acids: CASSDSPVSNQPQHF. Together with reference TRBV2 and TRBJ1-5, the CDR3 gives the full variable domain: EPEVTQTPSHQVTQMGQEVILRCVPISNHLYFYWYRQILGQKVEFLVSFYNNEISEKSEIFDDQFSVERPDGSNFTLKIRSTKLEDSAMYFCASSDSPVSNQPQHFGDGTRLSIL.

Written as DNA, the CDR3 is TGTGCCTGGAGTAGCGGGACTTACAATGAGCAGTTCTTC. Translation gives CAWSSGTYNEQFF. The rearrangement uses TRBV30 and TRBJ2-1; TRBD2 matches at 7 bases. Germline-derived CDR1 and CDR2 are GTSNPN and SVGIG (reference sequence). This CDR3 is 13 amino acids long. Trimming at V came to 2 bases and at J to 4 bases, leaving 2 bases not matched to a gene. The full variable domain, in which reference TRBV30 and TRBJ2-1 provide the parts outside the CDR3, is SQTIHQWPATLVQPVGSPLSLECTVEGTSNPNLYWYRQAAGRGLQLLFYSVGIGQISSEVPQNLSASRPQDRQFILSSKKLLLSDSGFYLCAWSSGTYNEQFFGPGTRLTVL.

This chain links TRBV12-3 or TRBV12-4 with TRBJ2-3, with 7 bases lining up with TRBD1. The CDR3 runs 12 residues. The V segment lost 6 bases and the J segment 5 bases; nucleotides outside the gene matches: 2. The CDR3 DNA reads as TGTGCCAGCAGGGGGACAGAAGATACGCAGTATTTT. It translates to CASRGTEDTQYF.

CDR3 DNA: TGTGCCATCAGTGAGTCGGAACGTGTAAGTGAAGCTTTCTTT. Translation gives CAISESERVSEAFF. The chain links TRBV10-3 to TRBJ1-1; no firm D call. The CDR3 runs 14 residues. The germline V gene encodes CDR1 ENHRY and CDR2 SYGVKD. Trimming left V 0 bases short and J 7 bases short, with 12 bases between.

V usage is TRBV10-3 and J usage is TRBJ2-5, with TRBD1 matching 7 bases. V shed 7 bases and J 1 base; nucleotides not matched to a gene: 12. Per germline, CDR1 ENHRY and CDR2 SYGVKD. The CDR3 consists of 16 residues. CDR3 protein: CAINDREGMLQETQYF. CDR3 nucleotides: TGTGCCATCAACGACAGGGAAGGTATGCTCCAAGAGACCCAGTACTTC.

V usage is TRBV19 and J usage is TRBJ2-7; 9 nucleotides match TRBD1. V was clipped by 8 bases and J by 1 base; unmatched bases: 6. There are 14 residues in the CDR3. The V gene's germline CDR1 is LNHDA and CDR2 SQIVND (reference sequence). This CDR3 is CASGMGQGSYEQYF. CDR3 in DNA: TGTGCCAGTGGAATGGGACAGGGTTCCTACGAGCAGTACTTC.

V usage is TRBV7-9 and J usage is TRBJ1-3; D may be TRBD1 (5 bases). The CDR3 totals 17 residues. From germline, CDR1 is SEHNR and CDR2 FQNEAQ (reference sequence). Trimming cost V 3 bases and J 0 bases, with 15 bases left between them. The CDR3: CASSFLGDGSSGNTIYF. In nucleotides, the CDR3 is TGTGCCAGCAGCTTCCTGGGGGACGGCAGCTCTGGAAACACCATATATTTT.

CDR3 in DNA: TGCGCCAGCAGCCACGGACCTGACAGGGACTCCTACGAGCAGTACTTC. This encodes CASSHGPDRDSYEQYF. The chain joins TRBV5-1 to TRBJ2-7; TRBD1 matches at 7 bases. Trimming cost V 4 bases and J 0 bases; bases outside gene matches: 10. This CDR3 has 16 amino acids. Germline CDR1 reads SGHRS; CDR2 reads YFSETQ.

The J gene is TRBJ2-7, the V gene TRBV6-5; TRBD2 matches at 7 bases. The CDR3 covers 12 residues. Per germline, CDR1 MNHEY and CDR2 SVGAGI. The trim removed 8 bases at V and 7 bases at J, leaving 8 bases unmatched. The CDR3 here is CASGDSGGEQYF. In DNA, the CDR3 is TGTGCCAGCGGGGACTCCGGGGGGGAGCAGTACTTC.